The 30 T cell receptor beta chains presented below share a single source sample, sequenced in a study of identifying expanded T cells in peripheral blood. The method was immunoSEQ multiplex PCR; TCRdb's version includes in-frame clones alone and lacks a portion of them. The data contain approximately 100,000 clones, approximately 88% of them singletons. Specimen: blood. The source is a person aged 18 to 70 in good health.

The chain couples TRBV19 to TRBJ2-6, with D possibly called TRBD1 or TRBD2 (5 bases each). The CDR3 is made up of 16 amino acids. The germline V gene encodes CDR1 LNHDA and CDR2 SQIVND (reference sequence). V gave up 1 base and J gave up 0 bases, with 7 bases separating them. DNA for the CDR3: TGTGCCAGTAGTATAGGGGGGACCTCTGGGGCCAACGTCCTGACTTTC. This encodes CASSIGGTSGANVLTF.

The V and J genes are TRBV29-1 and TRBJ2-7; 7 bases are shared with TRBD1. The CDR3 consists of 14 residues. Germline CDR1 and CDR2: SQVTM and ANQGSEA. Germline trimming cut 1 base from V and 3 bases from J; bases unmatched to any gene: 6. Here the CDR3 DNA reads TGCAGCGTTGAAGGCGGTGGGACAGTCTACGAGCAGTACTTC. This codes for CSVEGGGTVYEQYF.

Details on this clone: At one of its ends the junction is not consistent with the germline gene, which may arise from a read error. The chain uses TRBV4-3 and TRBJ2-2; 11 bases map to TRBD2. The CDR3 totals 16 residues. From germline, CDR1 is LGHNA and CDR2 YSLEER. The DNA for the CDR3 is TGCGCCAGCACCCAACTAGCGGGAGTTGCCACCGGGGAGCTGTTTTTT. It translates to CASTQLAGVATGELFF.

The gene calls are TRBV6-1 and TRBJ2-1, with 9 nucleotides matching TRBD1. The germline gives CDR1 MNHNS, CDR2 SASEGT. The CDR3 contains 16 residues. V was pared by 6 bases and J by 0 bases, with 6 bases of the junction left unmatched. CDR3: CASREQGAGSYNEQFF. The CDR3, as DNA: TGTGCCAGCAGGGAACAGGGGGCGGGCTCCTACAATGAGCAGTTCTTC.

The V and J genes are TRBV9 and TRBJ2-3; 10 bases line up with TRBD2. In germline, CDR1 is SGDLS, CDR2 YYNGEE. The CDR3 spans 16 residues. With 4 bases clipped from V and 5 bases from J, the junction kept 10 bases outside the gene matches. CDR3 protein: CASSPQAGGPEDTQYF. As DNA, the CDR3 is TGTGCCAGCAGCCCTCAAGCGGGAGGGCCTGAAGATACGCAGTATTTT.

J is TRBJ2-1 and V is TRBV5-5; D is possibly TRBD1 or TRBD2 (5 bases each). Trimming removed 4 bases from V and 4 bases from J, with 9 bases in between. The CDR3 totals 13 residues. Germline CDR1 is SGHKS and CDR2 is YYEKEE (reference sequence). DNA for the CDR3: TGTGCCAGCAGCCCGGGACCTTACAATGAGCAGTTCTTC. Translated: CASSPGPYNEQFF.

The chain combines TRBV7-9 with TRBJ2-3; D call uncertain. The germline V and J ends were trimmed by 0 bases and 5 bases, with 6 bases remaining between them. The length of the CDR3 is 13 residues. The germline V gene encodes CDR1 SEHNR and CDR2 FQNEAQ (reference sequence). As DNA, the CDR3 is TGTGCCAGCAGCTTAGCGGCTGGAGATACGCAGTATTTT. This sequence encodes CASSLAAGDTQYF.

The genes are TRBV6-1 and TRBJ1-4; D gene unclear. V dropped 5 bases and J dropped 7 bases, with 11 bases sitting between them. Germline lookup yields CDR1 MNHNS and CDR2 SASEGT. The length of the CDR3 is 13 residues. As DNA, the CDR3 is TGTGCCAGCAGTCGCCTGGGGATTGAAAAACTGTTTTTT. As protein: CASSRLGIEKLFF.

This clone was seen only a few times. The V call is TRBV30, the J call TRBJ1-5; 9 bases line up with TRBD1. Trimming took 3 bases from V and 6 from J; bases not matched to a gene: 6. Germline loops: CDR1 GTSNPN, CDR2 SVGIG (reference sequence). The CDR3 covers 14 residues. The CDR3 DNA reads TGTGCCTGGAGGACGACAGGGGGTGGTCAGCCCCAGCATTTT. It translates to CAWRTTGGGQPQHF. The variable domain in full, completed from reference TRBV30 and TRBJ1-5, reads SQTIHQWPATLVQPVGSPLSLECTVEGTSNPNLYWYRQAAGRGLQLLFYSVGIGQISSEVPQNLSASRPQDRQFILSSKKLLLSDSGFYLCAWRTTGGGQPQHFGDGTRLSIL.

This chain connects TRBV6-1 to TRBJ1-2; D is unclear. The V end was cut by 3 bases, the J end by 8 bases, with 10 bases between. The length of the CDR3 is 12 residues. Germline CDR1 and CDR2: MNHNS and SASEGT. CDR3: CASSDFRWGYTF. The CDR3, as DNA: TGTGCCAGCAGTGATTTCCGGTGGGGCTACACCTTC.

This clone was seen just once. The chain recombines TRBV5-1 with TRBJ2-7; a weak D match, TRBD1 (5 bases). V lost 2 bases and J 2 bases, leaving 14 bases between the germline ends. Looked up from germline, CDR1 is SGHRS and CDR2 is YFSETQ. The CDR3 totals 15 residues. The CDR3 DNA follows: TGCGCCAGCAGCTTCGACGACAGTAATCCCTACGAGCAGTACTTC. Encoded protein: CASSFDDSNPYEQYF.

The chain carries TRBV19 and TRBJ1-6; tentatively, D is TRBD1 (5 bases). Germline CDR1 and CDR2: LNHDA and SQIVND (reference sequence). V gave up 6 bases and J gave up 9 bases, with 15 bases separating them. CDR3 length: 14 amino acids. CDR3 loop: CASSEGRESSPLHF. DNA for the CDR3: TGTGCCAGTAGCGAGGGCAGGGAGAGTTCACCCCTCCACTTT.

This chain joins TRBV5-4 and TRBJ1-3; D is unclear. The germline gives CDR1 SGHNT, CDR2 YYREEE (reference sequence). The V end was cut by 5 bases, the J end by 0 bases, with 6 bases between. The CDR3 is 13 amino acids. The CDR3 nucleotides are TGTGCCAGCAGTTATAGCTCTGGAAACACCATATATTTT. This sequence encodes CASSYSSGNTIYF.

The chain recombines TRBV5-1 with TRBJ2-1; TRBD2 is a possible D gene (6 bases). Germline V lookup: CDR1 SGHRS, CDR2 YFSETQ. This CDR3 comprises 15 residues. With 4 bases removed from V and 2 bases from J, the gap between germline ends came to 13 bases. The CDR3 DNA is TGCGCCAGCAGCCTGGAGGGCGACGCCTACAATGAGCAGTTCTTC. It codes for CASSLEGDAYNEQFF. The whole variable domain, remainder taken from reference TRBV5-1 and TRBJ2-1, is KAGVTQTPRYLIKTRGQQVTLSCSPISGHRSVSWYQQTPGQGLQFLFEYFSETQRNKGNFPGRFSGRQFSNSRSEMNVSTLELGDSALYLCASSLEGDAYNEQFFGPGTRLTVL.

The V call is TRBV4-3, the J call TRBJ2-7; D could derive from TRBD1 or TRBD2 (5 bases each). CDR3 length equals 14 residues. Germline V lookup: CDR1 LGHNA, CDR2 YSLEER. Trimming took 6 bases from V and 5 from J, leaving 17 bases between them. The CDR3 here is CASRPGRDADEQYF. The CDR3 region has the DNA TGCGCCAGCAGGCCGGGACGGGACGCGGACGAGCAGTACTTC.

This chain uses TRBV15 with TRBJ2-7; D not certain. Trimming left V 0 bases short and J 4 bases short, with 7 bases between. In germline, CDR1 is LNHNV, CDR2 YYDKDF (reference sequence). The CDR3 has 13 amino acids. In nucleotides, the CDR3 is TGTGCCACCAGCAGAGACAGGCAATACGAGCAGTACTTC. Translated: CATSRDRQYEQYF.

The rearrangement joins TRBV5-1 to TRBJ2-3, with D maybe TRBD2 (5 bases). The germline gives CDR1 SGHRS, CDR2 YFSETQ. The CDR3 totals 14 residues. Trimming left V 6 bases short and J 0 bases short, with 11 bases between. The CDR3 region is CASTRGSSTDTQYF. The CDR3 DNA sequence: TGCGCCAGCACCCGAGGGTCTAGCACAGATACGCAGTATTTT. The full variable domain, its missing parts supplied by reference TRBV5-1 and TRBJ2-3, is KAGVTQTPRYLIKTRGQQVTLSCSPISGHRSVSWYQQTPGQGLQFLFEYFSETQRNKGNFPGRFSGRQFSNSRSEMNVSTLELGDSALYLCASTRGSSTDTQYFGPGTRLTVL.

This sequence joins TRBV5-1 and TRBJ2-3; unclear D gene. Germline CDR1 and CDR2: SGHRS and YFSETQ. The CDR3 spans 11 residues. V was pared by 0 bases and J by 6 bases, with 2 bases between. As DNA, the CDR3 is TGCGCCAGCAGCTTGGAGGATACGCAGTATTTT. Translation gives CASSLEDTQYF.

The chain carries TRBV5-4 and TRBJ1-1; no definite D call. Between the trimmed V and J ends, which lost 0 bases and 7 bases, there was a span of 7 bases. Germline loops: CDR1 SGHNT, CDR2 YYREEE (reference sequence). This CDR3 comprises 12 residues. CDR3 protein: CASSLVASEAFF. CDR3 in DNA: TGTGCCAGCAGCTTGGTGGCCAGTGAAGCTTTCTTT.

V is TRBV2 and J is TRBJ2-7, with D tentatively TRBD1 (6 bases). Germline loops: CDR1 SNHLY, CDR2 FYNNEI. Deletions cut 5 bases from V and 3 bases from J, with 8 bases between. CDR3 length: 12 residues. The CDR3 DNA follows: TGTGCCAGCAGTATACAGGGCTACGAGCAGTACTTC. It specifies CASSIQGYEQYF.

CDR3 sequence: CASKGSGGVTDTQYF. The CDR3 coding sequence is TGTGCCAGCAAGGGGAGCGGGGGGGTAACAGATACGCAGTATTTT. The chain joins TRBV2 to TRBJ2-3; TRBD2 aligns across 10 bases. The CDR3 is 15 amino acids. CDR1 and CDR2 (germline): SNHLY, FYNNEI. V was clipped by 7 bases and J by 3 bases; unmatched bases: 7.

J is TRBJ2-7 and V is TRBV15, with D hard to call. The CDR3 totals 14 residues. Trimming took 0 bases from V and 3 from J, leaving 9 bases between them. CDR1 LNHNV and CDR2 YYDKDF come from the germline V gene (reference sequence). This chain's CDR3 is CATSRDIGNYEQYF. The CDR3 DNA reads TGTGCCACCAGCAGAGATATCGGAAACTACGAGCAGTACTTC. Based on the CDR3 plus reference TRBV15 and TRBJ2-7, the full variable domain is DAMVIQNPRYQVTQFGKPVTLSCSQTLNHNVMYWYQQKSSQAPKLLFHYYDKDFNNEADTPDNFQSRRPNTSFCFLDIRSPGLGDTAMYLCATSRDIGNYEQYFGPGTRLTVT.

V usage is TRBV28 and J usage is TRBJ2-2; D tentatively reads TRBD1 or TRBD2 (5 bases each). Germline V gives CDR1 MDHEN, CDR2 SYDVKM. The CDR3 has 14 residues. V lost 7 bases to trimming and J lost 5 bases, with 14 bases between them. CDR3 protein: CASMGRDGTGELFF. For the CDR3, the DNA is TGTGCCAGCATGGGAAGGGACGGAACCGGGGAGCTGTTTTTT.

This chain connects TRBV28 to TRBJ1-2; D call uncertain. V dropped 6 bases and J dropped 9 bases, with 17 bases sitting between them. The CDR3 is 13 amino acids. Germline-derived CDR1 and CDR2 are MDHEN and SYDVKM. CDR3 sequence reads: CASRLRIRERYTF. The DNA for the CDR3 is TGTGCCAGCAGGTTAAGGATCCGGGAACGCTACACCTTC.

This sequence joins TRBV5-1 and TRBJ2-5; TRBD1 might be the D (6 bases). Trimming left V 5 bases short and J 2 bases short, with 13 bases between. CDR1 and CDR2 from the germline V gene are SGHRS and YFSETQ. The CDR3 runs to 14 residues. DNA for the CDR3: TGCGCCAGCAGGTTACAGGGAAATCAAGAGACCCAGTACTTC. Amino acid sequence: CASRLQGNQETQYF.

This chain uses TRBV10-1 with TRBJ2-7, with 8 bases aligning to TRBD2. Germline V gene data show CDR1 as WNHNN and CDR2 as SYGVQD (reference sequence). J was trimmed by 6 bases and V by 3 bases; bases with no gene match: 4. CDR3 size: 13 residues. The CDR3 coding sequence is TGCGCCAGCAGTGAATCGGGAGGGCTCGAGCAGTACTTC. Translating it yields CASSESGGLEQYF.

This clone has only one observation. V usage is TRBV15 and J usage is TRBJ1-2, with unresolved D. The CDR3 loop spans 13 amino acids. The germline gives CDR1 LNHNV, CDR2 YYDKDF (reference sequence). V lost 5 bases to trimming and J lost 6 bases, with 13 bases between them. CDR3 sequence: CATSFRLGNGYTF. The CDR3 DNA reads TGTGCCACCAGCTTTCGACTAGGGAATGGCTACACCTTC.

In its sample, this clone was seen many times. This sequence joins TRBV6-4 and TRBJ2-3; the match to TRBD2 covers 8 bases. After removal of 6 bases from V and 3 bases from J, the junction contained 8 bases not matched to a gene. There are 15 residues in the CDR3. Germline lookup yields CDR1 MRHNA and CDR2 SNTAGT. CDR3 sequence reads: CASSQGAGETDTQYF. CDR3 sequence (DNA): TGTGCCAGCAGCCAAGGAGCGGGAGAGACAGATACGCAGTATTTT.

The J gene is TRBJ1-1, the V gene TRBV5-6; D not resolved. V was cut by 0 bases and J by 4 bases, with 16 bases left in between. CDR1 SGHDT and CDR2 YYEEEE come from the germline V gene. The CDR3 contains 16 residues. CDR3 sequence reads: CASSLAGSFSATEAFF. In DNA form, the CDR3 reads TGTGCCAGCAGCTTGGCCGGTAGCTTCAGCGCCACTGAAGCTTTCTTT. The variable domain in full, with the rest retrieved from reference TRBV5-6 and TRBJ1-1, is DAGVTQSPTHLIKTRGQQVTLRCSPKSGHDTVSWYQQALGQGPQFIFQYYEEEERQRGNFPDRFSGHQFPNYSSELNVNALLLGDSALYLCASSLAGSFSATEAFFGQGTRLTVV.

The V call is TRBV7-9, the J call TRBJ2-7; no reliable D call. This CDR3 spans 15 amino acids. Germline-derived CDR1 and CDR2 are SEHNR and FQNEAQ (reference sequence). The V end lost 1 base, the J end lost 1 base, and 11 bases lay between the germline ends. CDR3 DNA: TGTGCCAGCAGCTTAGATCCAGACCCGTCCTACGAGCAGTACTTC. Amino acid sequence: CASSLDPDPSYEQYF.